The present T cell receptor beta chain was sequenced within a study of shared clonotypes between healthy human individuals (dated by TCRdb to the early 2020s). Context from the whole study: A couple of women and a few men aged 18 to 49 years were included in the cohort. For each donor, CD4 naive and CD4 memory were each run on three plates, CD8 naive on two plates, and CD8 memory on one plate. Blood TCR repertoires of 5 or 6 healthy adults were deeply sequenced to estimate repertoire size and the extent of clonotype sharing between individuals. To increase sequencing depth and limit assay-specific biases, different laboratories used diverse techniques to prepare libraries and sequence TCR repertoires. Leukapheresis yielded between about 0.94 and 9 billion PBMCs per donor. General study outcomes and caveats: Higher generation probabilities were observed for clonotypes shared by all four sorted-subset donors than for non-shared clonotypes. Sharing across a few donors was observed for around 4.8% of naive CD4, under 4% of naive CD8, around 2.5% of memory CD4, and 0.4% of memory CD8 clonotypes. The small number of donors limited the genetic and exposure-history diversity represented. Incomplete sequencing was indicated by rarefaction of sorted-subset datasets, despite the large sequencing depth. Sampling was restricted to blood, and TCR repertoires in tissues likely differ from the TCR repertoires found in blood. Pairwise subsampling led to the expectation that sequencing depth would affect the degree of clonotype sharing among donors. Larger estimated clonotype richness was generally found for naive subsets than for memory subsets.

The donors were healthy, HIV-negative adults who had no recently reported acute infections or vaccinations. Every donor was a Caucasian adult living in Nashville, Tennessee, USA. Magnetic negative selection was used to enrich CD4+ T cells, after which naive cells were positively selected on CD45RA and the negative fraction became the memory subset. After blood collection by leukapheresis, PBMCs were isolated using Ficoll-Histopaque density gradient centrifugation and then cryopreserved in the vapor phase of liquid nitrogen. Analytical flow cytometry was used to check the purity and quantity of every magnetically sorted T cell population. Each sorted fraction had its genomic DNA isolated and then quantified by UV absorbance on a Nanodrop 2000c. Using the deep immunoSEQ assay, multiplex PCR amplified TCR CDR3 regions from genomic DNA. Extracted genomic DNA from each cell subset was spread evenly across all wells of several immunoSEQ 96-well plates, with each plate serving as a replicate. For sorted subsets, each replicate PCR was loaded with roughly 200 ng genomic DNA, equivalent to 30,000 or so T cell genomes. The purified libraries were quantified using a Qubit 3.0 fluorometer, sized with a Bioanalyzer 2100, and then quantified again using the KAPA Library Quantification kit. Each immunoSEQ 96-well plate was sequenced on its own single-read 150-cycle Illumina NextSeq 550 flow cell. The authors' pipeline ran thus. Because only junctional sequences without quality scores were contained in the immunoSEQ output, filtering matching that applied to full-length reads could not be performed. To assign V/J genes and CDR3, sequences were annotated using PyIR, a Python wrapper for IgBLAST v1.9, with IMGT germline references. Reads were filtered out if the reads had weak V/J assignments (E-value above 1e-6), no CDR3, stop codons, out-of-frame junctions, or ambiguous translated residues. A V3J clonotype was defined by an identical inferred V gene, J gene, and CDR3 amino acid sequence. Percentage overlap between repertoires was computed as shared unique clonotypes divided by the size of the smaller repertoire. Three approaches were used to assess repertoire richness: RTK rarefaction, the Chao1 estimator, and Recon v2.1 estimates of unobserved clonotypes. Generation probabilities for all TCRbeta clonotypes obtained by the gDNA method from several donors were computed using OLGA. Sourced from immuneACCESS, this table was stored by TCRdb with only in-frame sequences that have V and J called. A share of the clones is absent; for the studies checked, an unresolved V gene accounts for under half, and the remainder has no known explanation. The DNA was the basis for D and trimming; V, J and clone size are from that table. In all, the sample holds around 2.3 million clones, and 90% to 97% of those were seen once. About 0.13% of the sample comes from the top ten.

This clone was recorded once. The antigen this receptor binds is unknown. No much larger clone exists at a distance of one base, and base qualities are not known. CDR1 and CDR2 are read off the germline V gene as MNHEY and SVGAGI. Trimming costs V 2 bases and J 7 bases, and their ends lie 16 bases apart. From the cysteine up to the phenylalanine, the CDR3 has a length of 15 residues. The sequence is cut down to CDR3 DNA, 45 bases in frame from base 1. The chain is encoded by TRBV6-5 joined to TRBJ2-3, with TRBD2 perhaps the D gene, on 6 matching bases. The sample taken for sequencing was naive CD4+ T cells sorted from blood. Interpreted using the paper, the cell subset or site label stands for: CD45RA+ positively selected. This clonotype originated in a man between 18 and 35 years old in good health. Read as DNA, the sequence is TGTGCCAGCAGTTACACCCGACTAGAAGGAAATACGCAGTATTTT. Its translation reads: CASSYTRLEGNTQYF.